Detailed here is one T cell receptor beta chain. Its antigen remains unknown. This sample was taken from a study of T cell responses to AZD1222 COVID-19 vaccine. Assay used: immunoSEQ multiplex PCR; TCRdb lists only in-frame clones, some missing. In the table there are roughly 200,000 clones, approximately 92% of which are singletons. The junction had 7 bases not matched to a gene; V was cut back by 5 bases and J by 9 bases. CDR1 is SGHNT, CDR2 YENEEA, per germline. The CDR3 sequence is 15 residues long. Study-level results: Donors were mostly white British, more females; clonal diversity possibly underestimated. Spike-wide coverage was observed for vaccine-associated CD4 TCRs, with dominant responses at 160-218 and 743-854. An increase in Spike-specific TCR breadth and depth was observed after two AZD1222 doses.

This receptor was taken from an adult who received the MenACWY meningococcal vaccine as a control. Sequences were derived from peripheral blood, sampled 28 days after the second dose of the MenACWY control vaccine. This chain uses TRBV11-3 with TRBJ2-1, with 13 bases fitting TRBD2. CDR3 coding DNA: TGTGCCAGCAGCAAACTAGCGGGAGGGGCTTTTGAGCAGTTCTTC. It specifies CASSKLAGGAFEQFF.